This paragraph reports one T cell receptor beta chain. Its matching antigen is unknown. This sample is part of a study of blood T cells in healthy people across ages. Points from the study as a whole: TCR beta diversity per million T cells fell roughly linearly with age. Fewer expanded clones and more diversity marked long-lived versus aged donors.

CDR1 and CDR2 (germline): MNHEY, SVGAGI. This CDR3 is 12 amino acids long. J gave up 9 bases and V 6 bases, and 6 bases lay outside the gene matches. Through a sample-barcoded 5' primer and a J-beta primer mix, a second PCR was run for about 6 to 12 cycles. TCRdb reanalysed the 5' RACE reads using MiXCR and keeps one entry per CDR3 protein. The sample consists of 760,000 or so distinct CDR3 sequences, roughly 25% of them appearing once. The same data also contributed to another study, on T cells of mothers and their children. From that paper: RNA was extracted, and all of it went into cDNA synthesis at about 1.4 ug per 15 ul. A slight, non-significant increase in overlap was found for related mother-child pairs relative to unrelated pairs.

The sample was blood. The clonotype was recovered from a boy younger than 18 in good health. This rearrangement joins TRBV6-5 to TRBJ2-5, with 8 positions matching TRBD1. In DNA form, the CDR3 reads TGTGCCAGCAGGCTCGGACAGGGAGCCCAGTACTTC. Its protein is CASRLGQGAQYF.